One and the same sample provided the 30 T cell receptor beta chains below, sequenced in a study of T cell responses to AZD1222 COVID-19 vaccine. Some clones are missing from TCRdb's copy, which holds only in-frame ones; the method was immunoSEQ multiplex PCR. The sample includes 130,000 or so clones, 80% to 95% of them seen just once. The sample in question was peripheral blood, obtained 28 days after the second AZD1222 dose. The source is an adult who received the AZD1222 COVID-19 vaccine.

V usage is TRBV2 and J usage is TRBJ1-4; D is perhaps TRBD1 (6 bases). V was pared by 3 bases and J by 3 bases, with 20 bases between. This CDR3 has 18 amino acids. Germline V CDR1 and CDR2: SNHLY, FYNNEI. The CDR3, as DNA: TGTGCCAGCAGTGAGGGGGCGTGGGGATCGAATTCTAATGAAAAACTGTTTTTT. Its translation: CASSEGAWGSNSNEKLFF.

In its sample, this clone was seen once. The chain is built from TRBV5-4 and TRBJ1-6; 9 bases agree with TRBD1. The length of the CDR3 is 14 residues. J was trimmed by 8 bases and V by 4 bases; bases with no gene match: 4. Per germline, CDR1 SGHNT and CDR2 YYREEE (reference sequence). CDR3 loop: CASSPRTGDSPLHF. The CDR3 coding sequence is TGTGCCAGCAGCCCGAGGACAGGGGATTCACCCCTCCACTTT.

The genes are TRBV7-8 and TRBJ2-1; D gene uncertain. The CDR3 contains 13 residues. Per germline, CDR1 SGHVS and CDR2 FQNEAQ. Trimming stripped 5 bases from V and 7 bases from J, with 12 bases between. The CDR3 coding sequence is TGTGCCAGCAGCCCCATGGGCAGGAATGAGCAGTTCTTC. Protein sequence: CASSPMGRNEQFF.

This clone was observed a single time. V and J are TRBV5-4 and TRBJ2-5, with TRBD2 as a possible D gene (6 bases). This CDR3 is built from 13 residues. Germline-derived CDR1 and CDR2 are SGHNT and YYREEE (reference sequence). V lost 3 bases and J 2 bases, leaving 8 bases between the germline ends. For the CDR3, the DNA is TGTGCCAGCAGCTATCGGGGGCAAGAGACCCAGTACTTC. This encodes CASSYRGQETQYF.

This clone is a singleton in its sample. V is TRBV5-6 and J is TRBJ2-2; D not resolved. This CDR3 region has 14 residues. From germline, CDR1 is SGHDT and CDR2 YYEEEE. With 0 bases removed from V and 4 bases from J, the gap between germline ends came to 7 bases. The DNA of the CDR3 is TGTGCCAGCAGCTTGGCTTCAGGCACCGGGGAGCTGTTTTTT. Translation gives CASSLASGTGELFF.

V is TRBV11-3 and J is TRBJ1-3; D not certain. CDR3 length equals 13 residues. V was clipped by 0 bases and J by 5 bases, with 5 bases between them. The germline V gene encodes CDR1 SGHNT and CDR2 YENEEA. DNA for the CDR3: TGTGCCAGCAGCTTAGACGGACGAAACACCATATATTTT. It translates to CASSLDGRNTIYF.

The table lists this clone with a few counts. The rearrangement uses TRBV27 and TRBJ1-1; a possible D gene is TRBD1 (6 bases). The CDR3 has 16 residues. The V end lost 6 bases, the J end lost 5 bases, and 22 bases lay between the germline ends. The germline V gene encodes CDR1 MNHEY and CDR2 SMNVEV (reference sequence). The CDR3 here is CASSLNRAPIGTEAFF. CDR3 in DNA: TGTGCCAGCAGCCTAAACAGGGCCCCGATCGGGACTGAAGCTTTCTTT.

The rearrangement uses TRBV7-3 and TRBJ2-2; D is unresolved. The CDR3 has 14 amino acids. V lost 6 bases, J lost 4 bases, and 12 bases lay in between. CDR1 is SGHTA, CDR2 FQGTGA, per germline. The chain's CDR3 is CASSPGSLTGELFF. In nucleotides, the CDR3 is TGTGCCAGCAGTCCCGGGTCACTCACCGGGGAGCTGTTTTTT. The full variable domain, with the rest looked up from reference TRBV7-3 and TRBJ2-2, is GAGVSQTPSNKVTEKGKYVELRCDPISGHTALYWYRQSLGQGPEFLIYFQGTGAADDSGLPNDRFFAVRPEGSVSTLKIQRTERGDSAVYLCASSPGSLTGELFFGEGSRLTVL.

This clone was found once. V is TRBV2 and J is TRBJ1-5; D unresolved. Germline V gives CDR1 SNHLY, CDR2 FYNNEI. V was pared by 2 bases and J by 4 bases, with 12 bases between. This CDR3 comprises 15 residues. The CDR3 reads CASSEWVSQNQPQHF. DNA of the CDR3: TGTGCCAGCAGTGAATGGGTCAGCCAGAATCAGCCCCAGCATTTT. Full variable domain (outside the CDR3, taken from reference TRBV2 and TRBJ1-5): EPEVTQTPSHQVTQMGQEVILRCVPISNHLYFYWYRQILGQKVEFLVSFYNNEISEKSEIFDDQFSVERPDGSNFTLKIRSTKLEDSAMYFCASSEWVSQNQPQHFGDGTRLSIL.

V is TRBV18 and J is TRBJ1-2; 7 bases are a match to TRBD1. Germline CDR1 is KGHSH and CDR2 is LQKENI. The ends lost 4 bases at V and 3 bases at J; junction bases unmatched: 5. The CDR3 covers 14 residues. The CDR3 bases are TGTGCCAGCTCACTGACAGGGCACCACTATGGCTACACCTTC. The encoded protein is CASSLTGHHYGYTF.

This chain links TRBV7-2 with TRBJ2-3, with TRBD2 as a possible D gene (6 bases). CDR3 size: 14 residues. The germline gives CDR1 SGHTA, CDR2 FQGNSA. With 5 bases removed from V and 2 bases from J, the gap between germline ends came to 11 bases. The CDR3 DNA follows: TGTGCCAGCAGCCGCGGAGGGGTCACAGATACGCAGTATTTT. This encodes CASSRGGVTDTQYF. The full variable domain, completed using reference TRBV7-2 and TRBJ2-3, is GAGVSQSPSNKVTEKGKDVELRCDPISGHTALYWYRQSLGQGLEFLIYFQGNSAPDKSGLPSDRFSAERTGGSVSTLTIQRTQQEDSAVYLCASSRGGVTDTQYFGPGTRLTVL.

The chain employs TRBV12-5 and TRBJ2-3; 7 bases are a match to TRBD2. This CDR3 contains 12 residues. The V gene end was trimmed by 8 bases and the J gene end by 4 bases; junction bases not matched to a gene: 3. In germline, CDR1 is LGHNT, CDR2 FRNRAP. CDR3 coding DNA: TGTGCTAGTCAGCGGGATGCAGATACGCAGTATTTT. As protein: CASQRDADTQYF.

J is TRBJ1-2 and V is TRBV18; D uncertain. CDR3 size: 14 residues. CDR1 and CDR2 (germline): KGHSH, LQKENI. The V end lost 3 bases, the J end lost 8 bases, and 16 bases lay between the germline ends. CDR3 sequence: CASSPRAISEGYTF. The CDR3 coding sequence is TGTGCCAGCTCACCTAGGGCTATATCGGAGGGCTACACCTTC.

The V call is TRBV6-5, the J call TRBJ1-1; D unresolved. The CDR3 loop spans 13 amino acids. V lost 6 bases and J lost 2, with 10 bases in between. Germline V gene data show CDR1 as MNHEY and CDR2 as SVGAGI. CDR3 nucleotides: TGTGCCAGCAGCCGAGGCTTTAACACTGAAGCTTTCTTT. Its translation: CASSRGFNTEAFF.

This sequence joins TRBV5-4 and TRBJ1-1; no clear D. The germline CDR1 and CDR2 sequences are SGHNT and YYREEE (reference sequence). V lost 4 bases and J lost 0, with 10 bases in between. The CDR3 is 14 amino acids. As DNA, the CDR3 is TGTGCCAGCAGCCTCTACCAGGTGAACACTGAAGCTTTCTTT. Translation: CASSLYQVNTEAFF.

This chain connects TRBV5-8 to TRBJ1-5; the D gene is possibly TRBD1 (5 bases). This CDR3 region has 17 residues. From germline, CDR1 is SGHTS and CDR2 YDEGEE. V lost 0 bases and J lost 5, with 18 bases in between. CDR3 DNA: TGTGCCAGCAGCTTGGCCCGGGGGAGAAGTAACGATCAGCCCCAGCATTTT. It translates to CASSLARGRSNDQPQHF. Filled out from reference TRBV5-8 and TRBJ1-5, the complete variable domain reads EAGVTQSPTHLIKTRGQQATLRCSPISGHTSVYWYQQALGLGLQFLLWYDEGEERNRGNFPPRFSGRQFPNYSSELNVNALELEDSALYLCASSLARGRSNDQPQHFGDGTRLSIL.

This chain links TRBV25-1 with TRBJ1-2; 12 bases fit TRBD1. CDR3 length: 16 residues. Losses at the gene ends were 1 base for V and 8 bases for J; bases not matched to a gene: 8. The germline CDR1 and CDR2 sequences are MGHDK and SYGVNS. The CDR3 nucleotides read TGTGCCAGCAGTGAATCTGGGACAGGGGGCTGGGGCGGCTACACCTTC. Translation: CASSESGTGGWGGYTF.

The chain couples TRBV30 to TRBJ1-1, with D uncertain. Trimming cost V 7 bases and J 4 bases, with 16 bases left between them. Germline V gene data show CDR1 as GTSNPN and CDR2 as SVGIG (reference sequence). This CDR3 has 13 amino acids. In DNA form, the CDR3 reads TGTGCCTTGTACTCCAGGCTTCGCACTGAAGCTTTCTTT. It translates to CALYSRLRTEAFF.

This chain joins TRBV29-1 and TRBJ2-7; 8 nucleotides match TRBD2. This CDR3 is built from 16 residues. The germline V gene encodes CDR1 SQVTM and CDR2 ANQGSEA. V lost 4 bases, J lost 2 bases, and 13 bases stayed unmatched. For the CDR3, the DNA is TGCAGCGTTGCCTCCGGACTCGAGCGGGGGCCCTACGAGCAGTACGTC. Translating it yields CSVASGLERGPYEQYV.

The chain employs TRBV7-9 and TRBJ2-3; no firm D call. The CDR3 length is 12 residues. Germline-derived CDR1 and CDR2 are SEHNR and FQNEAQ (reference sequence). V was clipped by 5 bases and J by 4 bases, with 7 bases between them. This CDR3 reads CASSRSADTQYF. Here the CDR3 DNA reads TGTGCCAGCAGCCGGAGTGCAGATACGCAGTATTTT. Complete variable domain (other parts from reference TRBV7-9 and TRBJ2-3): DTGVSQNPRHKITKRGQNVTFRCDPISEHNRLYWYRQTLGQGPEFLTYFQNEAQLEKSRLLSDRFSAERPKGSFSTLEIQRTEQGDSAMYLCASSRSADTQYFGPGTRLTVL.

The V call is TRBV12-3 or TRBV12-4, the J call TRBJ1-5, with D unresolved. CDR3 size: 13 residues. Trimming cost V 4 bases and J 7 bases, with 11 bases left between them. CDR3 nucleotide sequence: TGTGCCAGCAGTTCAAACAGCGGACAGCCCCAGCATTTT. This sequence encodes CASSSNSGQPQHF.

This clone was seen a handful of times. The chain couples TRBV5-1 to TRBJ1-2; maybe TRBD1 (5 bases). The CDR3 runs 13 residues. Germline V lookup: CDR1 SGHRS, CDR2 YFSETQ. The germline V and J ends were trimmed by 7 bases and 3 bases, with 13 bases remaining between them. CDR3 amino acids: CASGSGIYYGYTF. In DNA form, the CDR3 reads TGCGCCAGCGGTTCAGGGATTTACTATGGCTACACCTTC.

This clone was found once. The chain carries TRBV24-1 and TRBJ1-1; D is undetermined. V lost 2 bases, J lost 6 bases, and 15 bases lay in between. Germline lookup yields CDR1 KGHDR and CDR2 SFDVKD. This CDR3 is built from 15 residues. This CDR3 is CATSDYSGKVAEAFF. Here the CDR3 DNA reads TGTGCCACCAGTGATTATTCCGGGAAAGTCGCTGAAGCTTTCTTT.

V gene TRBV14 combines with J gene TRBJ1-6; TRBD1 matches 7 bases. The CDR3 is 15 residues long. With V trimmed by 4 bases and J by 7 bases, 7 bases remained unmatched. Looked up from germline, CDR1 is SGHDN and CDR2 is FVKESK. The CDR3 DNA follows: TGTGCCAGCAGCCCGACAGGGAACCTAAATTCACCCCTCCACTTT. This encodes CASSPTGNLNSPLHF.

This clone occurred once. The gene calls are TRBV7-9 and TRBJ2-3, with D maybe TRBD2 (6 bases). This CDR3 has 16 residues. V lost 5 bases to trimming and J lost 4 bases, with 19 bases between them. The germline V gene encodes CDR1 SEHNR and CDR2 FQNEAQ (reference sequence). CDR3: CASSDTGSGVPDTQYF. The CDR3 bases are TGTGCCAGCAGCGATACGGGATCGGGGGTCCCAGATACGCAGTATTTT. Looking up the rest from reference TRBV7-9 and TRBJ2-3 gives the full variable domain: DTGVSQNPRHKITKRGQNVTFRCDPISEHNRLYWYRQTLGQGPEFLTYFQNEAQLEKSRLLSDRFSAERPKGSFSTLEIQRTEQGDSAMYLCASSDTGSGVPDTQYFGPGTRLTVL.

V and J are TRBV6-5 and TRBJ1-5; unclear D gene. This CDR3 comprises 14 residues. Trimming pared 2 bases from V and 4 bases from J, leaving 9 bases between. The germline CDR1 and CDR2 sequences are MNHEY and SVGAGI. The CDR3 coding sequence is TGTGCCAGCAGTTACCGCGGCGTGAATCAGCCCCAGCATTTT. As protein: CASSYRGVNQPQHF.

The chain carries TRBV18 and TRBJ1-3; D perhaps matches TRBD1 (6 bases). This CDR3 has 15 residues. V was clipped by 3 bases and J by 3 bases, with 12 bases between them. Germline V gene data show CDR1 as KGHSH and CDR2 as LQKENI. The CDR3 spells CASSPDGRGGNTIYF. The CDR3 DNA sequence: TGTGCCAGCTCACCTGATGGCAGGGGTGGAAACACCATATATTTT. The complete variable domain, with remaining parts taken from reference TRBV18 and TRBJ1-3, reads NAGVMQNPRHLVRRRGQEARLRCSPMKGHSHVYWYRQLPEEGLKFMVYLQKENIIDESGMPKERFSAEFPKEGPSILRIQQVVRGDSAAYFCASSPDGRGGNTIYFGEGSWLTVV.

The CDR3: CASSLNLGETQYF. The CDR3 DNA follows: TGTGCCAGCAGTTTAAATTTGGGGGAGACCCAGTACTTC. The V call is TRBV12-3 or TRBV12-4, the J call TRBJ2-5; no reliable D call. V was cut by 2 bases and J by 5 bases, with 9 bases left in between. This CDR3 is built from 13 residues.

The chain couples TRBV6-1 to TRBJ2-2; 13 positions match TRBD2. V trimming: 2 bases; J trimming: 5 bases; junction bases outside the gene matches: 5. The CDR3 extends over 17 amino acids. Germline CDR1 and CDR2: MNHNS and SASEGT. The chain's CDR3 is CASSEMWGLAGTGELFF. In DNA, the CDR3 is TGTGCCAGCAGTGAAATGTGGGGACTAGCGGGAACCGGGGAGCTGTTTTTT.

V and J are TRBV19 and TRBJ1-4; maybe TRBD1 (5 bases). This CDR3 is 16 amino acids long. V lost 7 bases to trimming and J lost 5 bases, with 20 bases between them. Germline V gives CDR1 LNHDA, CDR2 SQIVND (reference sequence). CDR3 nucleotide sequence: TGTGCCAGTACCCTATTGGCCCAGGGAGAGAATGAAAAACTGTTTTTT. Protein: CASTLLAQGENEKLFF.